This T cell receptor (beta chain) was identified during a study of Ad26.COV2.S vaccination and SARS-CoV-2 variants. The study, taken as a whole, reports: For non-spike TCRs, breadth in vaccine recipients resembled that in placebo recipients.

The sample's treatment: approximately 18 received Ad26.COV2.S at low or high dose, single or two shots; about five received placebo; per-sample allocation not given. Specimen acquisition occurred on day 63 following the initial vaccine or placebo injection. Vaccination used an Ad26 vector expressing Wuhan-strain SARS-CoV-2 spike. Profiled with immunoSEQ multiplex PCR; TCRdb holds only in-frame clones, not every one. The sample consists of 300,000 to 350,000 clones, roughly 90% of them appearing once. Trimming removed 4 bases from V and 7 bases from J; junction bases left unmatched: 5. This CDR3 spans 14 amino acids. CDR1 is SGHTS, CDR2 YDEGEE, per germline. This clone was detected a few times. Its cognate antigen is unknown.

This specimen consisted of peripheral blood, obtained in a trial of Ad26.COV2.S vaccine versus placebo. The receptor was derived from a person aged 18-60 years who received the Ad26.COV2.S COVID-19 vaccine or a placebo. The chain joins TRBV5-8 to TRBJ1-2; 12 nucleotides line up with TRBD1. CDR3 protein: CASSGTGGLGGYTF. The CDR3, as DNA: TGTGCCAGCAGCGGGACAGGGGGCCTGGGTGGCTACACCTTC. Filled out from reference TRBV5-8 and TRBJ1-2, the complete variable domain reads EAGVTQSPTHLIKTRGQQATLRCSPISGHTSVYWYQQALGLGLQFLLWYDEGEERNRGNFPPRFSGRQFPNYSSELNVNALELEDSALYLCASSGTGGLGGYTFGSGTRLTVV.